In this sample, the clone carrying this T cell receptor beta chain turned up a few times. The study isolated at least 6 million PBMCs from each sample. The data stem from a study of blood T cells in healthy people across ages. A J-beta primer mix and a sample-barcoded 5' primer were used in a second PCR of roughly 6 to 12 cycles. Researchers report that a template-switch adaptor with 12 random nucleotides tagged each cDNA molecule. TCRdb re-called the 5' RACE reads with MiXCR, one entry per CDR3 protein. The table lists about 1.5 million distinct CDR3 sequences, approximately 40% of them singletons. The germline gives CDR1 SGHVS, CDR2 FNYEAQ. V was shortened by 4 bases and J by 0 bases, with 23 bases between the two germline ends. This CDR3 comprises 19 residues.

The receptor's source is a young woman in good health. This chain uses TRBV7-6 with TRBJ2-3; D possibly uses TRBD1 or TRBD2 (5 bases each). Sample: blood. CDR3 residues: CASSYSESRWDGSTDTQYF. The CDR3 DNA sequence: TGTGCCAGCAGCTACTCGGAAAGTCGTTGGGACGGTAGCACAGATACGCAGTATTTT.